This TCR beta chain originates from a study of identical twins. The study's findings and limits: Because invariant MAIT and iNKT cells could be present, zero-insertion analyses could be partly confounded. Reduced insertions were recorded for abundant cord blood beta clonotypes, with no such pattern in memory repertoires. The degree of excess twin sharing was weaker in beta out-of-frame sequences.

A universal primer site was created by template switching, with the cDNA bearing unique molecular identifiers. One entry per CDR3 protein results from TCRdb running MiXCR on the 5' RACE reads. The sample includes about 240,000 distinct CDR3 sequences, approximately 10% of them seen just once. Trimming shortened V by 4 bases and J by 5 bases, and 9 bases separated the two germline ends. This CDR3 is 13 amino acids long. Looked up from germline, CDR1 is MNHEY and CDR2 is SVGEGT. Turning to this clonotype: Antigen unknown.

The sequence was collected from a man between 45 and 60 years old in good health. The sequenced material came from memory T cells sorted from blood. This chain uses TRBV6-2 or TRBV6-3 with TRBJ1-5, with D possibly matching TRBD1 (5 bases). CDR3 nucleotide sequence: TGTGCCAGCAGTTGGCAGGGATATCAGCCCCAGCATTTT. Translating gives CASSWQGYQPQHF.